This T cell receptor (beta chain) stems from a study of T-cell memory formation after mild COVID-19. Study-level information: Largely donor-specific sequence clusters came from a couple of donors.

Whole-study results and caveats: There was no confirmation that second-wave clones peaking on day 37 were SARS-CoV-2 specific. Shrinking CD4+ clones were chiefly CM and EM; CD8+ ones were chiefly EMRA. Clones that shrank (day 15 to 85) were balanced CD4/CD8, whereas later expanders leaned CD4+.

TCRdb reanalysed the 5' RACE reads using MiXCR and keeps one entry per CDR3 protein. The sample has about 290,000 distinct CDR3 sequences; approximately 19% are singletons. This clonotype came up many times. Antigen specificity is unknown. Germline V gene sequence: CDR1 MRHNA, CDR2 SNTAGT. J was trimmed by 5 bases and V by 0 bases; bases with no gene match: 2. This CDR3 is 15 amino acids long. The chain uses TRBV6-4 and TRBJ2-1, with TRBD2 identical over 9 bases. The sample consisted of PBMCs or a T cell subset sorted from them (not recorded which). The sequence was obtained from a man between 18 and 35 years old who had mild COVID-19 (a few samples of this study predate the infection). Cell type and time point are not known. The CDR3 region is CASSDSSGGNNEQFF. The CDR3 nucleotides are TGTGCCAGCAGTGACTCAAGCGGGGGGAACAATGAGCAGTTCTTC.